This TCR beta chain was sequenced in a study of cytomegalovirus exposure and HLA in healthy donors. Germline CDR1 reads LGHNA; CDR2 reads YNFKEQ. J lost 4 bases, V lost 6 bases, and 4 bases had no gene match. CDR3 length equals 13 residues. Data came from immunoSEQ multiplex PCR; TCRdb stores just in-frame clones and leaves some out. Here the sample spans around 150,000 clones, approximately 82% being singletons. The chain couples TRBV4-2 to TRBJ1-1, with TRBD1 identical over 8 bases. The receptor was isolated from a man between 25 and 39 years old in good health and CMV-seropositive. Sequences were obtained from PBMCs. The CDR3 protein is CASRKTGGTEAFF. In nucleotides, the CDR3 is TGTGCCAGCAGGAAAACAGGGGGCACTGAAGCTTTCTTT.